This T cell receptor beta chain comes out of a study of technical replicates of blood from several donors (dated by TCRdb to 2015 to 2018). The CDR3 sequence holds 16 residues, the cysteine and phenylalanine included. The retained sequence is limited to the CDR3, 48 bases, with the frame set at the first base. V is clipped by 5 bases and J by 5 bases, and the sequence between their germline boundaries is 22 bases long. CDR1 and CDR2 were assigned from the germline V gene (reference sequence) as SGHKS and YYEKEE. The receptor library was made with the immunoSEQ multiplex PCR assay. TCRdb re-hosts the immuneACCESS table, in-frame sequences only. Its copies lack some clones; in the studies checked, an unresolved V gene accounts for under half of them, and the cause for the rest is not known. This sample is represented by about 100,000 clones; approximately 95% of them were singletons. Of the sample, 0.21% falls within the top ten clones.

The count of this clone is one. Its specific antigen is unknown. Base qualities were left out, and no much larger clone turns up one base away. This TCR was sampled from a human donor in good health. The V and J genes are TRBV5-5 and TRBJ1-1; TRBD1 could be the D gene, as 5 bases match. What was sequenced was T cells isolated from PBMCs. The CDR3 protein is CASRDTRRVIGTEAFF. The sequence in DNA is TGTGCCAGCAGGGACACGCGAAGGGTTATAGGGACTGAAGCTTTCTTT.